The present TCR beta chain was sequenced within a study of blood T cell repertoires in COVID-19. Study information: COVID-19 samples from acute and convalescent phases originated in the United States, Italy and Spain. PBMCs, B-cell-depleted T cells, or T cells were the source of the cDNA or gDNA that made up the material.

In the original workflow: Reference gene primer amplification gave nucleated cell count estimates. Profiling relied on immunoSEQ multiplex PCR, and the TCRdb table lists in-frame clones only, not all of them. Clone size and V and J calls were adopted from that table, with D and trimming inferred from the DNA. This table has around 360,000 clones, about 90% appearing once. Recovered status applied to Cohort 3 donors who had two consecutive negative PCRs. It also applied to those with clearance or with symptom resolution. Sequenced input: PBMCs or T cells enriched from blood (not recorded which). This TCR was recovered from a woman in her twenties or thirties who had recovered from COVID-19.

The DNA of the CDR3 is TGTGCCAGCAGTTTTATGGGACAGAGCTATAATTCACCCCTCCACTTT. It yields the protein CASSFMGQSYNSPLHF. The chain links TRBV6-5 to TRBJ1-6, with 7 bases aligning to TRBD1. This CDR3 has 16 residues. Germline V gene sequence: CDR1 MNHEY, CDR2 SVGAGI. J was trimmed by 3 bases and V by 4 bases; bases with no gene match: 6.